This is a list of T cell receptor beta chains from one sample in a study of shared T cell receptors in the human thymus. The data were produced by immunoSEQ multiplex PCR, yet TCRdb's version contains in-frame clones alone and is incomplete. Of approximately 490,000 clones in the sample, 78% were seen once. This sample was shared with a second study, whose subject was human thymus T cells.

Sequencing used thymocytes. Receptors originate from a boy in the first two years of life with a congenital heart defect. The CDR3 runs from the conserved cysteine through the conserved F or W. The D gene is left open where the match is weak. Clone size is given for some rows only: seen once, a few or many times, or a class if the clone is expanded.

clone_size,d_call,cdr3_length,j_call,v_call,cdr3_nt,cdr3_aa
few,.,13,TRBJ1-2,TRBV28,TGTGCCAGCAGCTGCGGGACCCCCTATGGCTACACCTTC,CASSCGTPYGYTF
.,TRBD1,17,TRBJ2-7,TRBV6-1,TGTGCCAGCAGTGAAATAATTAGGGACAGGGGAAGCTACGAGCAGTACTTC,CASSEIIRDRGSYEQYF
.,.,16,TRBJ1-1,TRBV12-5,TGTGCTAGTGGTTTGGTCCAGGACGGGATGAACACTGAAGCTTTCTTT,CASGLVQDGMNTEAFF
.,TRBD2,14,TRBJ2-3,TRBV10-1,TGCGCCAGCAGAGGGAGCGGGAGGACAGATACGCAGTATTTT,CASRGSGRTDTQYF
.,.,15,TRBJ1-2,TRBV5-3,TGTGCCAGACCTACTTATTTTGACAAGAACTATGGCTACACCTTC,CARPTYFDKNYGYTF
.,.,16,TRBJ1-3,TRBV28,TGTGCCAGCAGTTTTCGCGGGGGCCTCTCTGGAAACACCATATATTTT,CASSFRGGLSGNTIYF
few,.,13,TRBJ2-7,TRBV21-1,TGTGCCAGCAGCAAAGTGGGAGGGGACGAGCAGTACTTC,CASSKVGGDEQYF
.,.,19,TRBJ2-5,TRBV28,TGTGCCAGCAGTTTAGAGAGAGAGGGGTGGGCTGGGGGCGATCAGACCCAGTACTTC,CASSLEREGWAGGDQTQYF
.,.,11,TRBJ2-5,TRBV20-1,TGCCAGCCGGGCGGTGAGGGGACCCAGTACTTC,CQPGGEGTQYF
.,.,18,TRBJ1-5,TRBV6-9,TGTGCCAGCAGTTACGCCGCGGGGGGCCGACACTACTCTTTACCCCAGCATTTT,CASSYAAGGRHYSLPQHF
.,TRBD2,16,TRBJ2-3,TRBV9,TGTGCCAGCAGCGTAGTAAATAGCGGGGGCACAGATACGCAGTATTTT,CASSVVNSGGTDTQYF
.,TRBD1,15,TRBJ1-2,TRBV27,TGTGCCAGCAGTCCCTTCAACAGGGGTTTCCATGGCTACACCTTC,CASSPFNRGFHGYTF
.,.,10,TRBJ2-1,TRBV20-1,TGCAGTGTAAGAGAGGCCCGGGGGTTCTTC,CSVREARGFF
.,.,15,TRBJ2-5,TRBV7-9,TGTGCCAGCAGCCGTAGGACAGAAGTCGAAGAGACCCAGTACTTC,CASSRRTEVEETQYF
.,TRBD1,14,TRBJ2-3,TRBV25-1,TGTGCCAGCAGTCCGGGACAGGGTGCAGATACGCAGTATTTT,CASSPGQGADTQYF
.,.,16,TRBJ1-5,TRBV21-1,TGTGCCAGCAGCAACAAGGACAGGGCGCTCAATCAGCCCCAGCATTTT,CASSNKDRALNQPQHF
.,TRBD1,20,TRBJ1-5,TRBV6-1,TGTGCCAGCAGTGAAGCCCTCGGTATACCCCAGGGGGCTGGCAATCAGCCCCAGCATTTT,CASSEALGIPQGAGNQPQHF
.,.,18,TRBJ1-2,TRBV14,TGTGCCAGCAGCCAAGAACCCCCTAAACAGGGTGGGTCCTATGGCTACACCTTC,CASSQEPPKQGGSYGYTF
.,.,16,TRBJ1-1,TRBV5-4,TGTGCCAGCAGCGATATGACAGCCCCCTTGAGTACCGGAGCTTTCTTT,CASSDMTAPLSTGAFF
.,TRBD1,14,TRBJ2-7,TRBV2,TGTGCCAGCAGTGAAAATGGGACAGCCTACGAGCAGTACTTC,CASSENGTAYEQYF
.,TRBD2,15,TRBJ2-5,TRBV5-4,TGTGCCAGCAGCTTGGTCGGGGGGGCAGGGGAGACCCAGTACTTC,CASSLVGGAGETQYF
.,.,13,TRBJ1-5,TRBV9,TGTGCCAGCAGTGCAGGGTGGGGAAAGCCCCAGCATTTT,CASSAGWGKPQHF
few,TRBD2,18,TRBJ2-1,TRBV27,TGTGCCAGCAGTTTACTAGCGGGAGGGCCGAGGCCCTACAATGAGCAGTTCTTC,CASSLLAGGPRPYNEQFF
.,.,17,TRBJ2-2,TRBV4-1,TGCGCCAGCAGCCAGTTGGTCATCCAAACTAACACCGGGGAGCTGTTTTTT,CASSQLVIQTNTGELFF
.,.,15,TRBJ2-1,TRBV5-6,TGTGCCAGCAGCTCGAGCGCGACCTCTGTTGATGAGCAGTTCTTC,CASSSSATSVDEQFF
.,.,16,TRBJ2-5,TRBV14,TGTGCCAGCAGCCTGGGCATAGACAGCCGAAGGGAGACCCAGTACTTC,CASSLGIDSRRETQYF
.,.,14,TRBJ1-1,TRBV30,TGTGCCTGGGGCGACAGGATCTTACTTACTGAAGCTTTCTTT,CAWGDRILLTEAFF
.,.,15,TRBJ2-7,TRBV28,TGTGCCAGCAGCCCCAGTAGCACCACTGGGTACGAGCAGTACTTC,CASSPSSTTGYEQYF
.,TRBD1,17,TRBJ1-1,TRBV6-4,TGTGCCAGCACTCCTTCGAAGGGGACAGGCGGGAACACTGAAGCTTTCTTT,CASTPSKGTGGNTEAFF
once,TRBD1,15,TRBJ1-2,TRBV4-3,TGCGCCAGCAGCCAAGAAGTAGGGGGCGGAAATGGCTACACCTTC,CASSQEVGGGNGYTF
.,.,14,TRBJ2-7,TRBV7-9,TGTGCCAGCAGCTTAGGGGACAAGTCCTACGAGCAGTACTTC,CASSLGDKSYEQYF
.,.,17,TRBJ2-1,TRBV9,TGTGCCAGCAGCGTAGAGTTGATGGGGGCCTCCTACAATGAGCAGTTCTTC,CASSVELMGASYNEQFF
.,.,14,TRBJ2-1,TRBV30,TGTGCCTGGAGTGTACTACCCCCCTACAATGAGCAGTTCTTC,CAWSVLPPYNEQFF
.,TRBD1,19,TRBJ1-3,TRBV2,TGTGCCAGCAGTGAGCTCCTGGACAGGCGGGTTGTTGGTGGAAACACCATATATTTT,CASSELLDRRVVGGNTIYF
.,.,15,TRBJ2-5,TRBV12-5,TGTGCTAGTGGTCCAAACGGCCACCCGCGGGAGACCCAGTACTTC,CASGPNGHPRETQYF
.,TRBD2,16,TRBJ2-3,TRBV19,TGTGCCAGTAGTATAGCCACTAGCGGGAGTATAGATACGCAGTATTTT,CASSIATSGSIDTQYF
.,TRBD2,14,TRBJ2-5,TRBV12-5,TGTGCTAGTGGTCCGGGAGGGAGGCAAGAGACCCAGTACTTC,CASGPGGRQETQYF
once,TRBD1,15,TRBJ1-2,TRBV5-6,TGTGCCAGCAGCGTAACCGGGACAGGCCTTTTCGGATACACCTTC,CASSVTGTGLFGYTF
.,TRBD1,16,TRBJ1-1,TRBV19,TGTGCCAGTAGTATAAAGGACAGGGGAATGAACACTGAAGCTTTCTTT,CASSIKDRGMNTEAFF
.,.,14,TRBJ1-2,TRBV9,TGTGCCAGCAGCATGGAAAGGGGGTTCGGGGGCTACACCTTC,CASSMERGFGGYTF
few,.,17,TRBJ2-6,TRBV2,TGTGCCAGCAGTGCGGTTGAGAGGTACACCGGGGCCAACGTCCTGACTTTC,CASSAVERYTGANVLTF
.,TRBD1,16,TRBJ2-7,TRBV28,TGTGCCAGCAGTTTCGCGGTGAGGGACAGGGGCGTCGAGCAGTACTTC,CASSFAVRDRGVEQYF
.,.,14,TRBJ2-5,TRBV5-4,TGTGCCAGCTCCCCGAAGGGGGAAGTAGAGACCCAGTACTTC,CASSPKGEVETQYF
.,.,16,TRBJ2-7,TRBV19,TGTGCCAGTAGTATTTCGGGACGGGGGACCTCCTACGAGCAGTACTTC,CASSISGRGTSYEQYF
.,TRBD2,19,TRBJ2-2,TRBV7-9,TGTGCCAGCAGCTTACGTCAGCGGGAGGTCTACGGAGGCACCGGGGAGCTGTTTTTT,CASSLRQREVYGGTGELFF
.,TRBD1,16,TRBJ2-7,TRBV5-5,TGTGCCAGCAGCACCATGACAGGGGGGCCCTCCTACGAGCAGTACTTC,CASSTMTGGPSYEQYF
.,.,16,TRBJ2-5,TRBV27,TGTGCCAGCAGTACCCCGAAGGGGGGGAAGGGAGAGACCCAGTACTTC,CASSTPKGGKGETQYF
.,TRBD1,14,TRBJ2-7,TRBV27,TGTGCCAGCAGTCCGAGACAGGGGGACTGCGAGCAGTACTTC,CASSPRQGDCEQYF
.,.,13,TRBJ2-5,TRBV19,TGTGCCAGTAGTAGGAGGGGCGGGGAGACCCAGTACTTC,CASSRRGGETQYF
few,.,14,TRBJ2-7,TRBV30,TGTGCCTGGAGTGTAAGCGGCAGAGCCTACGAGCAGTACTTC,CAWSVSGRAYEQYF
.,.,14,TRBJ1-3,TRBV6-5,TGTGCCAGCAGTAAACAGACAAGTGGAAACACCATATATTTT,CASSKQTSGNTIYF
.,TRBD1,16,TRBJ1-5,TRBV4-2,TGTGCCAGCAGCCAAGATCGGGGACAGGGCAATCAGCCCCAGCATTTT,CASSQDRGQGNQPQHF
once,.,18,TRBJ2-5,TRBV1,TGCACCAGCAGCCAACCCTCGCCCCAGCGGGAGGGCCGAGAGACCCAGTACTTC,CTSSQPSPQREGRETQYF